This TCR beta chain was identified in a study of blood T cell repertoires in COVID-19. This clone was counted once. The repertoire was sequenced with immunoSEQ multiplex PCR; TCRdb's copy has only in-frame clones and lacks some. The sample yields 350,000 to 500,000 clones, 70% to 90% seen once. Sequencing was carried out using PBMCs or T cells enriched from blood (not recorded which). This sequence was found in a young woman who had been exposed to COVID-19.

In nucleotides, the CDR3 is TGTGCCAGCAGCTTAACGGCGGAGCCCTACAATGAGCAGTTCTTC. Protein sequence: CASSLTAEPYNEQFF. The chain recombines TRBV7-2 with TRBJ2-1; D is unresolved. The CDR3 consists of 15 residues. Germline CDR1 reads SGHTA; CDR2 reads FQGNSA. Trimming took off 2 bases at V and 2 bases at J, with 10 bases between the two ends.